These T cell receptor beta chains were read from a single sample in a study of T cells in Graves' hyperthyroidism and ophthalmopathy. TCRdb analysed the multiplex PCR reads with MiXCR anew, one entry per CDR3 protein. This sample carries roughly 840,000 distinct CDR3 sequences, roughly 37% of them seen once, and the ten largest clones take more than 7%. Sequencing was performed on blood. These receptors originate from a man aged 18 to 29 with Graves' hyperthyroidism. Both conserved end residues are part of each CDR3.

TRBV9	TRBJ2-5	CASSGAPGQGGQETQYF
TRBV29-1	TRBJ1-5	CSLATWGENQPQHF
TRBV6-1	TRBJ2-7	CASSSDVTGPYEQYF
TRBV30	TRBJ1-1	CAWSDNRGTEAFF
TRBV19	TRBJ2-2	CASSPPRQGIGELFF
TRBV13	TRBJ1-2	CASSLWRDRVSDGYTF
TRBV4-2	TRBJ1-3	CASSQSWGGNTIYF
TRBV2	TRBJ2-7	CASSDEAGYEQYF
TRBV25-1	TRBJ2-5	CASSEYLGTPTLETQYF
TRBV7-9	TRBJ1-4	CASSSWGTTNEKLFF
TRBV29-1	TRBJ2-2	CSLTGWGRANTGELFF
TRBV29-1	TRBJ2-3	CSGDGGGLDTQYF
TRBV24-1	TRBJ2-7	CATSGTTGGKYEQYF
TRBV29-1	TRBJ2-5	CSVNRAPETQYF
TRBV2	TRBJ2-3	CASSGSGASTDTQYF